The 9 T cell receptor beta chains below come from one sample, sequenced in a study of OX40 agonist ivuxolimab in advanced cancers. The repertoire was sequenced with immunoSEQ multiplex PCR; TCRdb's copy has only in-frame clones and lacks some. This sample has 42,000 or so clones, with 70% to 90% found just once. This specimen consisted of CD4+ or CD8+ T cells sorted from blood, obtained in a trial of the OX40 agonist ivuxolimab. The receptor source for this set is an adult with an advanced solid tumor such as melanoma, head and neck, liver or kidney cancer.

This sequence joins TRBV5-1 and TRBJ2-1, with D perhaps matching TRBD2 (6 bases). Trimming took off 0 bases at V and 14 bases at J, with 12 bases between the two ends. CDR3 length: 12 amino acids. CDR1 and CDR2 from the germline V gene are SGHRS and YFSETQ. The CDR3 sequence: CASSLEDGGEFF. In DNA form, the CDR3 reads TGCGCCAGCAGCTTGGAGGACGGAGGGGAGTTCTTC. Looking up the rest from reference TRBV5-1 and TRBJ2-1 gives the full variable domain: KAGVTQTPRYLIKTRGQQVTLSCSPISGHRSVSWYQQTPGQGLQFLFEYFSETQRNKGNFPGRFSGRQFSNSRSEMNVSTLELGDSALYLCASSLEDGGEFFGPGTRLTVL.

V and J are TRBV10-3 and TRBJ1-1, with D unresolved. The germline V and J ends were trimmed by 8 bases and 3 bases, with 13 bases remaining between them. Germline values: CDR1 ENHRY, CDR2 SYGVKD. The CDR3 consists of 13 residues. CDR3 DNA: TGTGCCATCGCCCCCCGGGAAGACACTGAAGCTTTCTTT. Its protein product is CAIAPREDTEAFF.

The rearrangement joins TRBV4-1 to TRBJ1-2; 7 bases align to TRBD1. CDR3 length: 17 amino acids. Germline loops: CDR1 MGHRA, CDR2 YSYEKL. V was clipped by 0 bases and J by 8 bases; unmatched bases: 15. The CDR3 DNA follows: TGCGCCAGCAGCCAAGATCTTCGATCCGGACAGGCACGGGGCTACACCTTC. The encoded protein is CASSQDLRSGQARGYTF.

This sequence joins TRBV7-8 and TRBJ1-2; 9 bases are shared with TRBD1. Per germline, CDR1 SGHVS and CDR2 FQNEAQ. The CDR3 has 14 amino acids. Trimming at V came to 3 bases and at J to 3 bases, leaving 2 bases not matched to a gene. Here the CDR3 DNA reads TGTGCCAGCAGCTTTGACAGGGGGGACTATGGCTACACCTTC. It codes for CASSFDRGDYGYTF.

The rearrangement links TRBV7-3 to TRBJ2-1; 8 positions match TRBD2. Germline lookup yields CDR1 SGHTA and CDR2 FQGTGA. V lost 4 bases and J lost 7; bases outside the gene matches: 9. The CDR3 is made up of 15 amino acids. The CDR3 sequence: CASSYLAGGSNEQFF. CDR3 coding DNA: TGTGCCAGCAGCTATCTGGCGGGGGGTAGTAATGAGCAGTTCTTC.

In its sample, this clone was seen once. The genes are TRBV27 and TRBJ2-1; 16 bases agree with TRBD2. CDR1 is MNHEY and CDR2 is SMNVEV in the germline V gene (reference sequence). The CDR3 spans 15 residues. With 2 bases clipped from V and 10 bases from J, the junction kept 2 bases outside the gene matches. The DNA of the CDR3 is TGTGCCAGCAGTTTACAGGGACTAGCGGGGGGGGAGCAGTTCTTC. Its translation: CASSLQGLAGGEQFF.

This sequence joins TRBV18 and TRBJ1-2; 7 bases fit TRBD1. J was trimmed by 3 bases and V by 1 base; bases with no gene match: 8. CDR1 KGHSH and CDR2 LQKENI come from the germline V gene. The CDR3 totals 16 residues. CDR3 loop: CASSPLRGLMDYGYTF. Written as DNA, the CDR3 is TGTGCCAGCTCACCACTGAGGGGGCTGATGGACTATGGCTACACCTTC.

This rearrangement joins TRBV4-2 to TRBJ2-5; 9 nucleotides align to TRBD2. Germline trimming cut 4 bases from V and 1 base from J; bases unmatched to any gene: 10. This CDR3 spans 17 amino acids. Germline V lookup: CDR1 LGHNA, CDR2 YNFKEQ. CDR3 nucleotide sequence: TGTGCCAGCAGCCTACAAGGCGCAGCGGGGGGCCAAGAGACCCAGTACTTC. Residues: CASSLQGAAGGQETQYF.

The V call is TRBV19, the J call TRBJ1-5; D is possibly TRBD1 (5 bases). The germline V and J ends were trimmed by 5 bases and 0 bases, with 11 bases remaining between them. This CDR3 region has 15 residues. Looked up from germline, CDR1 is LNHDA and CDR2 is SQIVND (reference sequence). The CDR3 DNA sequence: TGTGCCAGTAGTGGTAGGGGAAATAGCAATCAGCCCCAGCATTTT. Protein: CASSGRGNSNQPQHF.